This T cell receptor (beta chain) is from a study of STAT5B mutations in CD4+ large granular lymphocyte leukemia. Background on the study: Cryopreserved patient cells were CD8-depleted, then anti-CD4 bead selected.

TCRdb's copy holds only in-frame clones and misses some; the assay was immunoSEQ multiplex PCR. The sample holds some 3,900 clones, 75% to 85% seen once. This clone was counted a few times. Its antigen is as yet unknown. The study's findings and limits: 8/27 top patient clones versus 2/35 control clones were TRBV06-family. No patients shared main leukemic clonotypes, though around 27% appeared at low frequency elsewhere.

Germline CDR1 is MNHEY and CDR2 is SVGAGI. V was cut by 4 bases and J by 3 bases, with 12 bases left in between. There are 14 residues in the CDR3. This chain links TRBV6-5 with TRBJ1-2; D is perhaps TRBD1 (6 bases). The source material was PBMCs. This TCR came from a man aged 55 to 70 with CD4+ T-cell large granular lymphocyte leukemia. For the CDR3, the DNA is TGTGCCAGCAGTTCGCAGGGGTGGGACTATGGCTACACCTTC. Translating it yields CASSSQGWDYGYTF.